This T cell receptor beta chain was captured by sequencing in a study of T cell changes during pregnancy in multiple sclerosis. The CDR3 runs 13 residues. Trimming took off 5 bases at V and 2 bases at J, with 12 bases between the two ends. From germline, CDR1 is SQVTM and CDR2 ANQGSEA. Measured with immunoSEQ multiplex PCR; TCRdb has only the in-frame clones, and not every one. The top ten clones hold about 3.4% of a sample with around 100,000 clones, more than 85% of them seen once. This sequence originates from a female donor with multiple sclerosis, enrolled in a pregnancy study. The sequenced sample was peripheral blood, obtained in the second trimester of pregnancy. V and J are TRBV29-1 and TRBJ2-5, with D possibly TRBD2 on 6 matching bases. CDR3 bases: TGCAGCGTTTTGAGGACTACTCAAGAGACCCAGTACTTC. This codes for CSVLRTTQETQYF.